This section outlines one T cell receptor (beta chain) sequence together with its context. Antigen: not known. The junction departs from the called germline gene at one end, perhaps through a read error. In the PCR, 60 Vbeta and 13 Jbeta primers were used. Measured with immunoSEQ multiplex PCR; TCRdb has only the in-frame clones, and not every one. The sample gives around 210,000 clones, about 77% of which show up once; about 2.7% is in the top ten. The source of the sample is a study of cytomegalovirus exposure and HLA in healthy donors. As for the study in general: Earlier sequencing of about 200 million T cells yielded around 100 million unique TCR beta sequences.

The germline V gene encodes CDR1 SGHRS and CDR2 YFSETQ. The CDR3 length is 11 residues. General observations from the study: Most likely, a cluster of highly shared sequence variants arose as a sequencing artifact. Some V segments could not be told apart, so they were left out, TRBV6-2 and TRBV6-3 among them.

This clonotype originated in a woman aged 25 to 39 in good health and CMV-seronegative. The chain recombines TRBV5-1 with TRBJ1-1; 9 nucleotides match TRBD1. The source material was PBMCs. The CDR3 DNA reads TGCGCCAGCAGCTCTGGACAGGGGATGATCTTT. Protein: CASSSGQGMIF.